The rows below give T cell receptor beta chains drawn from one sample of a study of beta chain features in type 1 diabetes. Generated by immunoSEQ multiplex PCR, the TCRdb table keeps only in-frame clones and is missing some. The table includes about 15,000 clones, 55% to 70% detected once. Sequencing was carried out using Tregs from blood. The receptors stem from a man aged 25-40 years with type 1 diabetes. Each CDR3 is given with its conserved first and last residue. A D gene is named only where the DNA matches it firmly. Some rows have no size entry. The others give once, few or many, or a class for an expanded clone.

clone_size,d_call,v_call,j_call,cdr3_nt,cdr3_aa
NA,TRBD2,TRBV4-2,TRBJ2-7,TGTGCCAGCAGCCAACCCCTTAGCGGGACCACCCCCCTCGAGCAGTACTTC,CASSQPLSGTTPLEQYF
once,NA,TRBV30,TRBJ2-5,TGTGCCTGGAGTTTTTCCAGGGGTATCCAAGAGACCCAGTACTTC,CAWSFSRGIQETQYF
NA,TRBD2,TRBV29-1,TRBJ2-1,TGCAGCGTTGGCGGACCAGGACTAGCGGGGGGCAATGAGCAGTTCTTC,CSVGGPGLAGGNEQFF
NA,TRBD1,TRBV10-3,TRBJ2-2,TGTGCCATCTCGACAGGGGGACCTAACACCGGGGAGCTGTTTTTT,CAISTGGPNTGELFF
NA,TRBD1,TRBV7-2,TRBJ2-2,TGTGCCAGCAGGGGACAGGGGGGAACCGGGGAGCTGTTTTTT,CASRGQGGTGELFF
few,NA,TRBV19,TRBJ1-5,TGTGCCAGTAGTTCGGAGGGCGGCAATCAGCCCCAGCATTTT,CASSSEGGNQPQHF
NA,NA,TRBV6-6,TRBJ2-1,TGTGCCAGCAGTCATCAGTACAATGAGCAGTTCTTC,CASSHQYNEQFF
NA,NA,TRBV5-1,TRBJ2-1,TGCGCCAGCAGCTCCCAGATCAACTCCTACAATGAGCAGTTCTTC,CASSSQINSYNEQFF
few,TRBD1,TRBV5-1,TRBJ1-1,TGCGCCAGCAGCCTCGGACAGGGGGGAACTGAAGCTTTCTTT,CASSLGQGGTEAFF
NA,TRBD2,TRBV9,TRBJ2-1,TGTGCCAGCAGCGTACGGGGTAGCGGGGCTACGAGCTCCTACAATGAGCAGTTCTTC,CASSVRGSGATSSYNEQFF
few,TRBD2,TRBV5-1,TRBJ2-1,TGCGCCAGCAGCACACGGTCGATAGGTAGCGGGAGTGGCAATGAGCAGTTCTTC,CASSTRSIGSGSGNEQFF
few,NA,TRBV19,TRBJ2-1,TGTGCCAGTAGTCCCCCCGGAGGGACGGAGCAGTTCTTC,CASSPPGGTEQFF
NA,TRBD2,TRBV5-6,TRBJ2-5,TGTGCCAGCAGCAATAGCGGGCCGACCCAAGAGACCCAGTACTTC,CASSNSGPTQETQYF
few,NA,TRBV5-1,TRBJ1-2,TGCGCCAGCAGTTATGAAGGTTACGGGGGTGGCTACACCTTC,CASSYEGYGGGYTF
once,TRBD1,TRBV5-4,TRBJ2-1,TGTGCCAGCAGCTCACGTGAAGGGGACAGACAAAGGAATGAGCAGTTCTTC,CASSSREGDRQRNEQFF
few,TRBD1,TRBV30,TRBJ2-7,TGTGCCTGGCGCGGACAGGGGAGAGCCTACGAGCAGTACTTC,CAWRGQGRAYEQYF
once,NA,TRBV7-9,TRBJ2-6,TGTGCCAGCAGCTTTTATCTGAGCTCTGGGGCCAACGTCCTGACTTTC,CASSFYLSSGANVLTF
few,TRBD1,TRBV6-5,TRBJ2-7,TGTGCCAGCAGTTATGACAGGGCTGGCGAGCAGTACTTC,CASSYDRAGEQYF
NA,NA,TRBV5-5,TRBJ1-5,TGTGCCAGCAGCTTGGGGGTCTCGGGTCAGCCCCAGCATTTT,CASSLGVSGQPQHF
few,TRBD1,TRBV2,TRBJ1-2,TGTGCCAGCAGAGTCACAGGGGGAGGGGGCTACACCTTC,CASRVTGGGGYTF
NA,TRBD1,TRBV30,TRBJ2-7,TGTGCCTGGGCCCCGACAGGGTGGTCCTACGAGCAGTACTTC,CAWAPTGWSYEQYF
NA,NA,TRBV6-1,TRBJ1-2,TGTGCCAGCAGTGAAACAGAAGCTAACTATGGCTACACCTTC,CASSETEANYGYTF
NA,NA,TRBV10-2,TRBJ1-5,TGCGCCAGCAGTGAGCCATCCCAGCCCCAGCATTTT,CASSEPSQPQHF
NA,NA,TRBV6-6,TRBJ1-1,TGTGCCAGCAGGAAACAACAGGGCACTGAAGCTTTCTTT,CASRKQQGTEAFF
NA,NA,TRBV5-1,TRBJ1-1,TGCGCCAGCAGCCCCGGACAATCCACTGAAGCTTTCTTT,CASSPGQSTEAFF
NA,NA,TRBV5-1,TRBJ2-2,TGCGCCAGCAGCGTCGGTAGCGGATACACCGGGGAGCTGTTTTTT,CASSVGSGYTGELFF
NA,NA,TRBV23-1,TRBJ2-5,TGCGCCAGCAGTCTTCCCGGGACACGGCAAGAGACCCAGTACTTC,CASSLPGTRQETQYF
NA,TRBD2,TRBV11-2,TRBJ2-2,TGTGCCAGCAGCTTAAGAAGCGGGACGGTAGACACCGGGGAGCTGTTTTTT,CASSLRSGTVDTGELFF
NA,NA,TRBV10-2,TRBJ2-5,TGCGCCAGCAGCCGGGAGACAGGGAACCAGTACTTC,CASSRETGNQYF
few,NA,TRBV30,TRBJ1-4,TGTGCCTGGAGTAGTACGAGGGCCCAGGGGAGTCGGGGACTGTTTTTT,CAWSSTRAQGSRGLFF
NA,NA,TRBV12-5,TRBJ2-7,TGTGCTAGTGGTTTGGGACAGAACTCCTACGAGCAGTACTTC,CASGLGQNSYEQYF
NA,NA,TRBV5-6,TRBJ1-5,TGTGCCAGCAGCTTGGGGGGCACCGTCGGGGGTCAGCCCCAGCATTTT,CASSLGGTVGGQPQHF
NA,TRBD2,TRBV7-2,TRBJ2-4,TGTGCCAGCAGCTTCGTTGGCCTAGCGGGAGTAGACATTCAGTACTTC,CASSFVGLAGVDIQYF
NA,TRBD2,TRBV5-1,TRBJ2-7,TGCGCCAGCAGCCCCCAGCCGAGCGGGGGTTCCTACGAGCAGTACTTC,CASSPQPSGGSYEQYF
NA,NA,TRBV5-8,TRBJ1-2,TGTGCCAGCAGCTTGGACAGGAGATTCTATGGCTACACCTTC,CASSLDRRFYGYTF
once,TRBD1,TRBV6-6,TRBJ2-7,TGTGCCAGCAGGCAAACGGGACAGGAGTTCTACGAGCAGTACTTC,CASRQTGQEFYEQYF
NA,NA,TRBV7-9,TRBJ2-2,TGTGCCAGCAGCCCGTTACAGGGTTACACCGGGGAGCTGTTTTTT,CASSPLQGYTGELFF
NA,TRBD2,TRBV11-2,TRBJ2-1,TGTGCCAGCAGCCCCAGAGGTAATAGCGGGAGTCGGAGTGAGCAGTTCTTC,CASSPRGNSGSRSEQFF
once,NA,TRBV5-4,TRBJ1-1,TGTGCCAGCAGCGCCTCGGTAGGGGCTGACACTGAAGCTTTCTTT,CASSASVGADTEAFF
NA,NA,TRBV5-6,TRBJ2-1,TGTGCCAGCAGATCAGGCTCCTACAATGAGCAGTTCTTC,CASRSGSYNEQFF
few,TRBD2,TRBV6-5,TRBJ2-5,TGTGCCAGCGGGGGGGTCCCCCAAGAGACCCAGTACTTC,CASGGVPQETQYF
NA,NA,TRBV10-3,TRBJ2-4,TGTGCCATCAGTGAGTCGTTAGAAATAGCCAAAAACATTCAGTACTTC,CAISESLEIAKNIQYF
once,TRBD2,TRBV6-5,TRBJ2-7,TGTGCCAGCAGCGCCCAGCGGGGCCGAAACTACGAGCAGTACTTC,CASSAQRGRNYEQYF
NA,NA,TRBV6-8,TRBJ2-2,TGTGCCAGCAGTTACTTTCGGTCAGAGCTGTTTTTT,CASSYFRSELFF
NA,NA,TRBV6-6,TRBJ1-6,TGTGCCAGCAAACGGACAGCTAATTCACCCCTCCACTTT,CASKRTANSPLHF
few,TRBD1,TRBV9,TRBJ2-6,TGTGCCACCAACAGGGGTGGGTCTGGGGCCAACGTCCTGACTTTC,CATNRGGSGANVLTF
NA,NA,TRBV7-2,TRBJ2-1,TGTGCCAGCAGCTTAGTCAGGGCCTTTTACAATGAGCAGTTCTTC,CASSLVRAFYNEQFF
NA,TRBD1,TRBV7-9,TRBJ1-1,TGTGCCAGCAGCCCGCGACAGGGGAACACTGAAGCTTTCTTT,CASSPRQGNTEAFF
NA,NA,TRBV5-1,TRBJ2-7,TGCGCCAGCAGCTTGGCCGGGAGCTCCTACGAGCAGTACTTC,CASSLAGSSYEQYF
NA,TRBD2,TRBV7-2,TRBJ2-2,TGTGCCAGCAGGCACCCGCGGGAGTATCACGGGGAGCTGTTTTTT,CASRHPREYHGELFF
NA,TRBD1,TRBV10-3,TRBJ1-5,TGTGCCATCAGTGAAGGGGGCCCCCAGCATTTT,CAISEGGPQHF
large,TRBD2,TRBV7-9,TRBJ2-3,TGTGCCAGCAGCTTAGCGCCCGCTAGCGGCAGCACAGATACGCAGTATTTT,CASSLAPASGSTDTQYF
NA,NA,TRBV27,TRBJ2-4,TGTGCCAGCAGTTATGGGCCGACCGGGGGCGGGAGAAACATTCAGTACTTC,CASSYGPTGGGRNIQYF
NA,TRBD1,TRBV6-5,TRBJ1-5,TGTGCCAGCAGTTCGGACAGGTGGAGCAATCAGCCCCAGCATTTT,CASSSDRWSNQPQHF
NA,NA,TRBV7-2,TRBJ2-7,TGTGCCAGCAGCTTAACGACTTACTACGAGCAGTACTTC,CASSLTTYYEQYF
NA,NA,TRBV29-1,TRBJ2-3,TGCAGCGTTGATATCGGTAACACAGATACGCAGTATTTT,CSVDIGNTDTQYF
NA,NA,TRBV11-2,TRBJ1-1,TGTGCCAGCTTGGTGGGGGGAGCCACTGAAGCTTTCTTT,CASLVGGATEAFF
NA,TRBD2,TRBV18,TRBJ2-1,TGTGCCAGCTCACCACGACTAGCGGGGGGAAGCTCCTACAATGAGCAGTTCTTC,CASSPRLAGGSSYNEQFF